The subject of this entry is one T cell receptor (beta chain). The libraries were made with immunoSEQ v3.0 at survey level. Profiling relied on immunoSEQ multiplex PCR, and the TCRdb table lists in-frame clones only, not all of them. The table lists under 40,000 clones, about 85% of them singletons. The record originates from a study of long-term antiretroviral therapy in people with HIV. This receptor was obtained from a woman in her twenties or thirties with HIV. The sequencing here drew on unsorted PBMCs, taken roughly 2.9 years before starting antiretroviral therapy.

CDR3 nucleotide sequence: TGTGCCAGCAGCGTAGTTGGGACGCTTGAAGCTTTCTTT. It specifies CASSVVGTLEAFF. The J gene is TRBJ1-1, the V gene TRBV9, with D perhaps matching TRBD1 (5 bases). CDR3 length equals 13 residues. Germline values: CDR1 SGDLS, CDR2 YYNGEE. The ends were cut back, 0 bases at V and 7 bases at J, with 10 bases in the middle.